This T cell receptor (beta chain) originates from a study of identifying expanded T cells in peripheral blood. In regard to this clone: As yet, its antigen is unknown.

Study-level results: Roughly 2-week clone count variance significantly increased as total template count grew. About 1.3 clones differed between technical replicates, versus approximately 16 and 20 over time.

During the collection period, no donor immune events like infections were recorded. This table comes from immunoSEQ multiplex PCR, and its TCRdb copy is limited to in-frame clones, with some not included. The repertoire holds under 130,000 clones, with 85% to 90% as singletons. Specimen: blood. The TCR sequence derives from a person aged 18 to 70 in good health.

This chain's CDR3 is CASSLGGQDYGYTF. The CDR3 DNA is TGTGCCAGCAGCTTGGGGGGCCAGGACTATGGCTACACCTTC. This rearrangement joins TRBV5-5 to TRBJ1-2, with a possible D match to TRBD1 (5 bases). Trimming pared 0 bases from V and 3 bases from J, leaving 9 bases between. CDR1 and CDR2 (germline): SGHKS, YYEKEE (reference sequence). The CDR3 runs to 14 residues. Full variable domain (remainder filled in from reference TRBV5-5 and TRBJ1-2): DAGVTQSPTHLIKTRGQQVTLRCSPISGHKSVSWYQQVLGQGPQFIFQYYEKEERGRGNFPDRFSARQFPNYSSELNVNALLLGDSALYLCASSLGGQDYGYTFGSGTRLTVV.